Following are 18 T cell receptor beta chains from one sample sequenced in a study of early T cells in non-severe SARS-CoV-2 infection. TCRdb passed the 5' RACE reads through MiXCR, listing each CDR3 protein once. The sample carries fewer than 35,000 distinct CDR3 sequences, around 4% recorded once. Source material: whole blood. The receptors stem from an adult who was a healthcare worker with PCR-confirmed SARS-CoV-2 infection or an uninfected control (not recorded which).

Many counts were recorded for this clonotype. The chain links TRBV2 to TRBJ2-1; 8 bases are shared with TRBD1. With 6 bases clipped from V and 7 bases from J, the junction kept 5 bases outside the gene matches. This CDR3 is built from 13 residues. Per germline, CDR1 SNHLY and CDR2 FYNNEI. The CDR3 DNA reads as TGTGCCAGCAGCCTCGACAGGGGTAATGAGCAGTTCTTC. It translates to CASSLDRGNEQFF.

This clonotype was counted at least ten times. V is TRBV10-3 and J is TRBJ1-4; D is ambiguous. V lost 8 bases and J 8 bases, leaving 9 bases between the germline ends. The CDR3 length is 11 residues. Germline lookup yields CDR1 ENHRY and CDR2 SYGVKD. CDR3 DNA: TGTGCCATCGGCCCGCGGGAAAAACTGTTTTTT. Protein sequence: CAIGPREKLFF.

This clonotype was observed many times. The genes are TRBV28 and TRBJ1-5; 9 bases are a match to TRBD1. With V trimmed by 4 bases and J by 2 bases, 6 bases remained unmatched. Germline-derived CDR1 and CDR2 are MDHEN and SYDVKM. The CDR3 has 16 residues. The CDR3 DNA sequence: TGTGCCAGCAGTTCCTGGACAGGGGAAGGCAATCAGCCCCAGCATTTT. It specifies CASSSWTGEGNQPQHF.

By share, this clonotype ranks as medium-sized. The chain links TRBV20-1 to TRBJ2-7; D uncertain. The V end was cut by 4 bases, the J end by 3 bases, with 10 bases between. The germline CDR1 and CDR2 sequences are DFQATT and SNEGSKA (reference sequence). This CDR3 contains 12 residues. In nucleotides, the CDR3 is TGCAGTGCTAAAGGGAACTGCTACGAGCAGTACGTC. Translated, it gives CSAKGNCYEQYV.

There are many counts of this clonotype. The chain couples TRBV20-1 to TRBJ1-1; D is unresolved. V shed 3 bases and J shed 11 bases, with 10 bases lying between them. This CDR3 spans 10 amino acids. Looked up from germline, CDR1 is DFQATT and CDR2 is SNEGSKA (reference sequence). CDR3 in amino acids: CSASLGMAFF. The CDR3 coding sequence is TGCAGTGCTAGTCTGGGGATGGCTTTCTTT.

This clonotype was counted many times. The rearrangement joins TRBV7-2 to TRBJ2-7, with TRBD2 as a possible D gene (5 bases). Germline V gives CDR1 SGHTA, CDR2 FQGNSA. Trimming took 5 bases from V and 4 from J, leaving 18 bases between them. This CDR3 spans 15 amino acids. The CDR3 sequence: CASSVDPSPGYEQYF. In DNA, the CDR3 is TGTGCCAGCAGCGTAGACCCCTCTCCGGGGTACGAGCAGTACTTC. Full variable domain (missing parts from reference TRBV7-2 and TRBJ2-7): GAGVSQSPSNKVTEKGKDVELRCDPISGHTALYWYRQSLGQGLEFLIYFQGNSAPDKSGLPSDRFSAERTGGSVSTLTIQRTQQEDSAVYLCASSVDPSPGYEQYFGPGTRLTVT.

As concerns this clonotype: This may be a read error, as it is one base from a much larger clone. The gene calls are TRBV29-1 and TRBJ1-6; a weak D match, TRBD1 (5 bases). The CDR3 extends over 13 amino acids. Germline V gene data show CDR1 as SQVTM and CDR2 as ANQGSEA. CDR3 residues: CSVGGSNNSHLHF. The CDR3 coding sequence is TGCAGCGTTGGGGGCAGCAATAATTCACACCTCCACTTT.

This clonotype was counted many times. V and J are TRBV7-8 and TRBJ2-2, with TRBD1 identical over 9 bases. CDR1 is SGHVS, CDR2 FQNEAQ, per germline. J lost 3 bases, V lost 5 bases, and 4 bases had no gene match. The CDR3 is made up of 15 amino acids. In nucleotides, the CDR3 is TGTGCCAGCAGCGGACAGGGGTCCTACACCGGGGAGCTGTTTTTT. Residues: CASSGQGSYTGELFF.

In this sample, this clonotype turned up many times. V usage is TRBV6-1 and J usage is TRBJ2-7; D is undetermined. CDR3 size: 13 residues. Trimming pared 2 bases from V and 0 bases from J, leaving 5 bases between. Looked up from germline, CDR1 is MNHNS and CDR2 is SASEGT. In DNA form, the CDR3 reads TGTGCCAGCAGTGAACAGGTCTCCTACGAGCAGTACGTC. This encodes CASSEQVSYEQYV.

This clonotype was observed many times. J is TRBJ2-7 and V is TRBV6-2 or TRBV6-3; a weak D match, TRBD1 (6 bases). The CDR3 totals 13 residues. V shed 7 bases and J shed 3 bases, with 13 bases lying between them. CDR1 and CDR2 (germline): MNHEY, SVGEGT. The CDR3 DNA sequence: TGTGCCAGCATCTCCGGACAGAACTACGAGCAGTACTTC. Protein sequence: CASISGQNYEQYF.

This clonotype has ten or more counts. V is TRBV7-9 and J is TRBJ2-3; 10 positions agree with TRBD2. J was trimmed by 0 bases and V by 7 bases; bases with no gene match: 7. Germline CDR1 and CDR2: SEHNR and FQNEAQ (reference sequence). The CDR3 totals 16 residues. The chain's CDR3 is CASNTQLAGSTDTQYF. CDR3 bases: TGTGCCAGCAACACTCAACTAGCGGGAAGCACAGATACGCAGTATTTT.

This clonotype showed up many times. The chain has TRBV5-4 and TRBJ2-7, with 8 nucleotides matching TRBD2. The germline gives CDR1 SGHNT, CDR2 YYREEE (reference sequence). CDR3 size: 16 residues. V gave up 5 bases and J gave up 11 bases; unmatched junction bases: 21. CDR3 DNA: TGTGCCAGCAGTTCGCAGGAGGGGCTAGCGGGTCCCCAGGAGTACGTC. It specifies CASSSQEGLAGPQEYV.

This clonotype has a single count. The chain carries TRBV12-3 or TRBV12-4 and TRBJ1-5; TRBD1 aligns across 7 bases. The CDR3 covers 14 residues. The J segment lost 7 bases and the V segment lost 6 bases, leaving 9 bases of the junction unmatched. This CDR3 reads CASSRDSGRQPQHF. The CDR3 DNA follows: TGTGCCAGCAGCCGGGACAGTGGGCGGCAGCCCCAGCATTTT.

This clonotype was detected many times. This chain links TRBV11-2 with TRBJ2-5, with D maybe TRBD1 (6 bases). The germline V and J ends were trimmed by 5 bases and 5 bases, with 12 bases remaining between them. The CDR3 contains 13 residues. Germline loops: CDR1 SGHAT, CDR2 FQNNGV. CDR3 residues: CASSPGVRETQYF. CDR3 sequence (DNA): TGTGCCAGCAGCCCAGGGGTCCGGGAGACCCAGTACTTC.

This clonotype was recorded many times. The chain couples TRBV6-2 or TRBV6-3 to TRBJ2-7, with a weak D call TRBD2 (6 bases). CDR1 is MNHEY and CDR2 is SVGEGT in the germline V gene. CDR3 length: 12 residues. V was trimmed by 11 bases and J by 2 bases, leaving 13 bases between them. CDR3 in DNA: TGTGCCTGCTGGACTAACCCCTACGAGCAGTACGTC. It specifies CACWTNPYEQYV.

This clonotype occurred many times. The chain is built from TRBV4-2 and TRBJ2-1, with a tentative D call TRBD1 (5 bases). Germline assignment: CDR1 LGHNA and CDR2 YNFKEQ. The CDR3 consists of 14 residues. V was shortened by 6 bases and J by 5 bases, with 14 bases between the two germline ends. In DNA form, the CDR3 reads TGTGCCAGCAGACCACAGGCAACCAACAATGAGCAGTTCTTC. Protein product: CASRPQATNNEQFF.

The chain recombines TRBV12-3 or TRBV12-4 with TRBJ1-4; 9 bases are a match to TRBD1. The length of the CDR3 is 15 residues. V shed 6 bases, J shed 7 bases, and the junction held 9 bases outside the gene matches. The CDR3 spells CASRRDGTGSEKLFF. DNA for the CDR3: TGTGCCAGCAGGCGAGATGGGACAGGGTCTGAAAAACTGTTTTTT.

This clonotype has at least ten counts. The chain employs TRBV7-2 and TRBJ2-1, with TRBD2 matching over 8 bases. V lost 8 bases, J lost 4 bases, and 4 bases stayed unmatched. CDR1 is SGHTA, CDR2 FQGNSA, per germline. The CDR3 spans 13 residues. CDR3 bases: TGTGCCAGCTCTACTAGCGGATACAATGAGCAGTTCTTC. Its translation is CASSTSGYNEQFF.